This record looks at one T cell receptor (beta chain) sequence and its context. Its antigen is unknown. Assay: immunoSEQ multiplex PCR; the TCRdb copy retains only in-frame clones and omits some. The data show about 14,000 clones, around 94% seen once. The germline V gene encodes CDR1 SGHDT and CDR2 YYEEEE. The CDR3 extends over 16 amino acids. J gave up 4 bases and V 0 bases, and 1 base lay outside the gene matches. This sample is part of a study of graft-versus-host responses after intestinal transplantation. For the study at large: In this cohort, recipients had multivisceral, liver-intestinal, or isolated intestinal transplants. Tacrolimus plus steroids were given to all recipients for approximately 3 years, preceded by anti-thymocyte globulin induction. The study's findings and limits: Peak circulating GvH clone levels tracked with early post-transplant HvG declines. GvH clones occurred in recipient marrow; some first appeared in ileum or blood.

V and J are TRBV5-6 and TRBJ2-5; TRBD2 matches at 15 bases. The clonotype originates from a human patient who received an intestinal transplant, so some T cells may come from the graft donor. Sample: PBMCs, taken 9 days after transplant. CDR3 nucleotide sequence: TGTGCCAGCAGCTTGGGGGGACTAGCGGGGGGAGAGACCCAGTACTTC. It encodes CASSLGGLAGGETQYF.